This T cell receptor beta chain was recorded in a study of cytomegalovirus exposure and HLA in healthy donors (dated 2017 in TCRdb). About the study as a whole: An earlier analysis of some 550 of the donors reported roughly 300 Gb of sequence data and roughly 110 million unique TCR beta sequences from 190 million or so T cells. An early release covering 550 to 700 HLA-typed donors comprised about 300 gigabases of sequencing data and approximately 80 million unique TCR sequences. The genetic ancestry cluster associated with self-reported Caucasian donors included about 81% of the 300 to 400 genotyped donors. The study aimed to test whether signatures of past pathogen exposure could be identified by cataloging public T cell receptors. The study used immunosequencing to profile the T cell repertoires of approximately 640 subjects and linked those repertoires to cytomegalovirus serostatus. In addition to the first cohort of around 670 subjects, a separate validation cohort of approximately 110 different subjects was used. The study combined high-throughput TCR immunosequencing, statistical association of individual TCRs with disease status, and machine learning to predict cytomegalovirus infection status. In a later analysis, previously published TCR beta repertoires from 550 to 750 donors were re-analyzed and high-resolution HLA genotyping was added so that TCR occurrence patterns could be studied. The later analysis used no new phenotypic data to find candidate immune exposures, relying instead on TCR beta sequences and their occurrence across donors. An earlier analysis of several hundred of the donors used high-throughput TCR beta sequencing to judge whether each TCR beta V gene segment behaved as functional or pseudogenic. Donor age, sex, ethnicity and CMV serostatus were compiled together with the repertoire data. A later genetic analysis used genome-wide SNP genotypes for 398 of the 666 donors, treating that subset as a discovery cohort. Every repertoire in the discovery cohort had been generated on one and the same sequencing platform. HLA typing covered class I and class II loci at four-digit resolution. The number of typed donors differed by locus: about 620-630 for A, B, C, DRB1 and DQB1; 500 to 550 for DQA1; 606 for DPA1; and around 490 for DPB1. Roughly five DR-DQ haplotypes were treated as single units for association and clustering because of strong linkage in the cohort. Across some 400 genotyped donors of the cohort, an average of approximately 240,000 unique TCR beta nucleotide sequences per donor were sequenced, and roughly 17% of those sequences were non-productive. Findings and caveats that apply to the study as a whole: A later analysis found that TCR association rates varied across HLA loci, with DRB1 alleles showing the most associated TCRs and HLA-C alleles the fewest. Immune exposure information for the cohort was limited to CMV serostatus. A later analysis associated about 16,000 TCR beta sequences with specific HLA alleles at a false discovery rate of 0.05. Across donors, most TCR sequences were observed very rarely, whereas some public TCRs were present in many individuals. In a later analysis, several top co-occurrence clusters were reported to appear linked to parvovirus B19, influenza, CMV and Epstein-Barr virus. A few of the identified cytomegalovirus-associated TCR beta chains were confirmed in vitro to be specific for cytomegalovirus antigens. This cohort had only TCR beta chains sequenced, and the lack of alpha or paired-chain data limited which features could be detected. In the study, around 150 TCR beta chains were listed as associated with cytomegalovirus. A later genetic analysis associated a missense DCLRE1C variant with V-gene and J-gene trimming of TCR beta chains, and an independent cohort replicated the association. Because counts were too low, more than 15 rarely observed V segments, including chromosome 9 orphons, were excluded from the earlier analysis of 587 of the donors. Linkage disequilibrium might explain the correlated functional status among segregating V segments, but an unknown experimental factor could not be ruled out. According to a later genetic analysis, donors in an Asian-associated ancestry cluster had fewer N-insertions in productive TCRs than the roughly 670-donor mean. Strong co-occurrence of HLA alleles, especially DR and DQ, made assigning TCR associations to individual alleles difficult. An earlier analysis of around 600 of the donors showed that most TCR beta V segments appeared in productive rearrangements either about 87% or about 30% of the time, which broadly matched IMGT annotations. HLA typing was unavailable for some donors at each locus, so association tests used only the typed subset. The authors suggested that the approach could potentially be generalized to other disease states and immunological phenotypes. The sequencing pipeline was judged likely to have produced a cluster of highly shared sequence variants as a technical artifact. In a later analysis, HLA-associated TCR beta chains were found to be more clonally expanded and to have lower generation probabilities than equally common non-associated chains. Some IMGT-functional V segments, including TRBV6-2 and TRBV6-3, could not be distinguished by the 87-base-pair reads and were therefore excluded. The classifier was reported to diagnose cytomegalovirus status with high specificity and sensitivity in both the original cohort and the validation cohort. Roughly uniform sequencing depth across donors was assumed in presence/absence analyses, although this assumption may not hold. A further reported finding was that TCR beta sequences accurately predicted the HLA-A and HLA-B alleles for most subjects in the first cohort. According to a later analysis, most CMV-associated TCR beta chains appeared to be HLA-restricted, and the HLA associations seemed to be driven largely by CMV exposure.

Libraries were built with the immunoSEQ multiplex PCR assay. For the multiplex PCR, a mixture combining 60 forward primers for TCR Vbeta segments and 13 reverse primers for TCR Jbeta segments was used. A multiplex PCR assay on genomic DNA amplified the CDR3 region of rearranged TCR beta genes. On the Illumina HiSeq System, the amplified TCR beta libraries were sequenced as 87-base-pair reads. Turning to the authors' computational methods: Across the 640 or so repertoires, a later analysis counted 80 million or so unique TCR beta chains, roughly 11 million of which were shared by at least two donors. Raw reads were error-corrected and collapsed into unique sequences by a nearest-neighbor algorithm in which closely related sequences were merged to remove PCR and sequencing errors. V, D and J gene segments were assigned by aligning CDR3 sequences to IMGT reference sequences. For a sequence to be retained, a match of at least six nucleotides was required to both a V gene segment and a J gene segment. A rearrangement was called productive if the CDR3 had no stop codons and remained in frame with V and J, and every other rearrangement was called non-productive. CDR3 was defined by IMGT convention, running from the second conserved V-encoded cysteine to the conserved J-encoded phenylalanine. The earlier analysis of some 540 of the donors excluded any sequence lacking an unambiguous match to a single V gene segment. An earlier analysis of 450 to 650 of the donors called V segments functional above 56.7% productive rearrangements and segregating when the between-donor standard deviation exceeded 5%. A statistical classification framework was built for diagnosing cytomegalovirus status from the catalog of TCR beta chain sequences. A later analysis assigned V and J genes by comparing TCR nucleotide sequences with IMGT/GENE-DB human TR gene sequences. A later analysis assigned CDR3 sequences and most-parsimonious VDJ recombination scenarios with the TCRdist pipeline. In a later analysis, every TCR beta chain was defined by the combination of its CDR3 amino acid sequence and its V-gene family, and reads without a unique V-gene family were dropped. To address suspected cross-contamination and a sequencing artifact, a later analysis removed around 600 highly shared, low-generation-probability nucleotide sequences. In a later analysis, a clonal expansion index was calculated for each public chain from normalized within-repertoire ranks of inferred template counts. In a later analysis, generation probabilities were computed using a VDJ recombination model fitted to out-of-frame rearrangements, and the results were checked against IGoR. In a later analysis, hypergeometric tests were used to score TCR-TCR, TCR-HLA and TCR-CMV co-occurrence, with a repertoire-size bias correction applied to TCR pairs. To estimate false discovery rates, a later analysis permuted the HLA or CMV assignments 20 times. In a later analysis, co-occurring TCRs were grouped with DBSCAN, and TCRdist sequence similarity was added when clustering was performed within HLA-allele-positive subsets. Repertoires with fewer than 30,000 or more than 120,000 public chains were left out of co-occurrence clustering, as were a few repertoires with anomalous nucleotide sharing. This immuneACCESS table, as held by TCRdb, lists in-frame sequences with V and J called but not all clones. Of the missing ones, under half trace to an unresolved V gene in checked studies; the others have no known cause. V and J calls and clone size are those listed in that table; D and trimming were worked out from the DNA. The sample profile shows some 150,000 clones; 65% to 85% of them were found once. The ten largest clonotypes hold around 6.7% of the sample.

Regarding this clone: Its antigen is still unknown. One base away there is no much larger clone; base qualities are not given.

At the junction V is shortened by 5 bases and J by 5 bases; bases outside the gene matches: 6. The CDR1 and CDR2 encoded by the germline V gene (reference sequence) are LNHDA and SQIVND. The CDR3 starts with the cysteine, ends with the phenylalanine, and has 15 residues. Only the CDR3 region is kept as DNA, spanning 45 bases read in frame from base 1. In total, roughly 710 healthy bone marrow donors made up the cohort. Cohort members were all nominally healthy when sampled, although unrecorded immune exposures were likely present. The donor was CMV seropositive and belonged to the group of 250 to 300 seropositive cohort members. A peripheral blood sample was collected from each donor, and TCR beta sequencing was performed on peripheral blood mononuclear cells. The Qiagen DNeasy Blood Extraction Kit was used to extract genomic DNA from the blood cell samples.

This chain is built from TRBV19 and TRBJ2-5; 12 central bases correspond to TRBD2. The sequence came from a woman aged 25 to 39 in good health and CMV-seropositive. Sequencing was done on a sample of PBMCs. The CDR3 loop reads CASSLRLAGVETQYF. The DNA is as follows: TGTGCCAGTAGTCTGAGACTAGCGGGGGTCGAGACCCAGTACTTC. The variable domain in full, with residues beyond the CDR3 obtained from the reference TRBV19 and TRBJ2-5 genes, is DGGITQSPKYLFRKEGQNVTLSCEQNLNHDAMYWYRQDPGQGLRLIYYSQIVNDFQKGDIAEGYSVSREKKESFPLTVTSAQKNPTAFYLCASSLRLAGVETQYFGPGTRLLVL.